The rows below give T cell receptor beta chains drawn from one sample of a study of T cell repertoires in cytomegalovirus infection. In TCRdb, the reads were re-called with MiXCR into one record per CDR3 protein. The sample comprises roughly 130,000 distinct CDR3 sequences, more than 7% of which are singletons, and roughly a tenth rests with the top ten. Material: PBMCs. The receptor set was obtained from a human donor in good health (CMV status not recorded). Some clones in this sample may be carry-over from other donors' samples. Each CDR3 is given with its conserved first and last residue. Each record gives: clone size, D gene, J gene, V gene, CDR3 DNA, CDR3 protein. D genes are given only for firm matches. Expanded clones are given a class, and other clones once, few, many or no size at all.

many | - | TRBJ2-6 | TRBV7-8 | TGTGCCAGCAGGTCTACAGGTTTACCCCACTCTGGGGCCAACGTCCTGACTTTC | CASRSTGLPHSGANVLTF
many | TRBD2 | TRBJ2-2 | TRBV28 | TGTGCCAGCAGTTTATCGGGGAGGGCGAACACCGGGGAGCTGTTTTTT | CASSLSGRANTGELFF
- | - | TRBJ1-1 | TRBV2 | TGTGCCAGCAGTGGTGGTGGGACACTGAACACTGAAGCTTTCTTT | CASSGGGTLNTEAFF
- | TRBD1 | TRBJ1-1 | TRBV6-5 | TGTGCCAGCACCGGGACAGGCGACACTGAAGCTTTCTTT | CASTGTGDTEAFF
many | - | TRBJ1-1 | TRBV7-2 | TGTGCCAGCAGTTTGTCCTTCGGTTCTGAAGCTTTCTTT | CASSLSFGSEAFF
many | - | TRBJ2-5 | TRBV2 | TGTGCCAGCAGTGCAGGGGTTCATCAGGAGACCCAGTACTTC | CASSAGVHQETQYF
many | - | TRBJ2-7 | TRBV29-1 | TGCAGCGTTGAAGTAGGGTCCTACGAGCAGTACTTC | CSVEVGSYEQYF
many | TRBD1 | TRBJ2-6 | TRBV2 | TGTGCCAGCAGTGGCCAGAGGACAGGCAACGTCCTGACTTTC | CASSGQRTGNVLTF
- | TRBD1 | TRBJ1-1 | TRBV12-3/TRBV12-4 | TGTGCCAGCGGAAATTCGCCAGGGGGCACTGAAGCTTTCTTT | CASGNSPGGTEAFF
many | - | TRBJ2-3 | TRBV7-2 | TGTGCCAGCAGCTTTCTAGCCGGTACAGATACGCAGTATTTT | CASSFLAGTDTQYF
- | - | TRBJ1-2 | TRBV12-5 | TGTGCTAGTGGTTTTAGCGGCTATGGCTACACCTTC | CASGFSGYGYTF
few | TRBD1 | TRBJ1-5 | TRBV9 | TGTGCCAGCAGCACGGGACAGGGGTCTTCCAATCAGCCCCAGCATTTT | CASSTGQGSSNQPQHF
many | - | TRBJ2-1 | TRBV12-3/TRBV12-4 | TGTGCCAGCAGCTCCGACAGGTTACATTACAATGAGCAGTTCTTC | CASSSDRLHYNEQFF